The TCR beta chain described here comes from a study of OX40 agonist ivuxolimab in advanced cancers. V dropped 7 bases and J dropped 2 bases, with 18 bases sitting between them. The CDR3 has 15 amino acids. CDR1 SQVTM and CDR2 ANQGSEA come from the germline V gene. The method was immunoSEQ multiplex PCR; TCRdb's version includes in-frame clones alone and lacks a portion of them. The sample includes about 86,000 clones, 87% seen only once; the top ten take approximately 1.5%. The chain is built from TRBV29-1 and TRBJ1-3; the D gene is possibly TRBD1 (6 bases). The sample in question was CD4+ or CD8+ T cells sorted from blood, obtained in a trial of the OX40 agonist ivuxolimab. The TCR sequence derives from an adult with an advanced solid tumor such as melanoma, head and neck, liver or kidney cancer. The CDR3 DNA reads TGCAGCGCCAGAATAGGGGGAAGGGCTGGAAACACCATATATTTT. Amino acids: CSARIGGRAGNTIYF.